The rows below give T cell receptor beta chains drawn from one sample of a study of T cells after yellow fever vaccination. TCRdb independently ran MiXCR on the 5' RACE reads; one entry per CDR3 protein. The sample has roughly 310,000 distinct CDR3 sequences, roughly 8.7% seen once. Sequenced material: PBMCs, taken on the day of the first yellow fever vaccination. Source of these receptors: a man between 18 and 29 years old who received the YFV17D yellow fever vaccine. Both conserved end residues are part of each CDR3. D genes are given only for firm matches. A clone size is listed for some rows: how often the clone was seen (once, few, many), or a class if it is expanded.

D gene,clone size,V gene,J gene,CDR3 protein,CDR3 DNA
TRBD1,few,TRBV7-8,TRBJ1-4,CASSTGQDTNEKLFF,TGTGCCAGCAGCACGGGACAGGACACTAATGAAAAACTGTTTTTT
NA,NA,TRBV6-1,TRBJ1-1,CASKWASGSAAFF,TGTGCCAGCAAATGGGCGAGTGGGAGCGCTGCTTTCTTT
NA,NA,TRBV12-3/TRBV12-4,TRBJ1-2,CASSFGENYGYTF,TGTGCCAGCAGTTTCGGGGAAAACTATGGCTACACCTTC
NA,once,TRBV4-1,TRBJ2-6,CASSLMASGANVLTF,TGCGCCAGCAGCCTGATGGCCTCTGGGGCCAACGTCCTGACTTTC
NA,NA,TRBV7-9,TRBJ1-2,CASSFRRDYGYTF,TGTGCCAGCAGCTTTCGAAGGGACTATGGCTACACCTTC
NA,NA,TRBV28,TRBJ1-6,CASSPGGGSYNSPLHF,TGTGCCAGCAGTCCGGGCGGAGGCTCCTATAATTCACCCCTCCACTTT
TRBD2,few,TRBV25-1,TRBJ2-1,CASRRGTSGGYEQFF,TGTGCCAGCAGACGAGGGACTAGCGGGGGCTATGAGCAGTTCTTC
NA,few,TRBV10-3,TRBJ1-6,CAISEIWENNSPLHF,TGTGCCATCAGTGAAATATGGGAAAATAATTCACCCCTCCACTTT
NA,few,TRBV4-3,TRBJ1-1,CASSQDWGDIEAFF,TGCGCCAGCAGCCAAGATTGGGGGGATATTGAAGCTTTCTTT
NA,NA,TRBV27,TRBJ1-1,CASSLSGGHAEAFF,TGTGCCAGCAGTTTATCAGGGGGACACGCTGAAGCTTTCTTT
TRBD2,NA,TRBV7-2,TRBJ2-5,CASSLYASGGETQYF,TGTGCCAGCAGCTTATACGCTAGCGGGGGGGAGACCCAGTACTTC
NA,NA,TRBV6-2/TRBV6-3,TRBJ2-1,CASSYGRGRGQFF,TGTGCCAGCAGTTATGGGCGGGGACGGGGGCAGTTCTTC
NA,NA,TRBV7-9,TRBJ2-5,CASSLSPETQYF,TGTGCCAGCAGCTTATCCCCCGAGACCCAGTACTTC
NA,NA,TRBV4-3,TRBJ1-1,CASSRKGGYSEAFF,TGCGCCAGCAGCCGGAAGGGGGGGTACAGTGAAGCTTTCTTT
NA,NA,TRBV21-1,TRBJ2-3,CASSKAVGQGTDTQYF,NA
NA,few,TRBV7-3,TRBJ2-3,CASSFIRGHTDTQYF,TGTGCCAGCAGCTTCATACGGGGGCACACAGATACGCAGTATTTT
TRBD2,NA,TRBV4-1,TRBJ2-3,CASSQGLAATDTQYF,TGCGCCAGCAGCCAAGGACTAGCGGCCACAGATACGCAGTATTTT
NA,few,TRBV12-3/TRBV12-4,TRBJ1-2,CALWGAYGYTF,TGTGCTCTATGGGGCGCATATGGCTACACCTTC
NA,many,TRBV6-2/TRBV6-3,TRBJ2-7,CASSYMASSYEQYF,TGTGCCAGCAGTTACATGGCAAGCTCCTACGAGCAGTACTTC
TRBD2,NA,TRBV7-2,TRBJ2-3,CASSLWGGNTDTQYF,TGTGCCAGCAGCTTGTGGGGGGGGAACACAGATACGCAGTATTTT
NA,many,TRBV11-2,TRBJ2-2,CASSFLIENTGELFF,TGTGCCAGCAGCTTTTTGATAGAGAACACCGGGGAGCTGTTTTTT
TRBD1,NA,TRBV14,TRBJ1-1,CASSQPGQDVGEAFF,TGTGCCAGCAGCCAACCAGGACAGGATGTAGGTGAAGCTTTCTTT